The 16 T cell receptor beta chains below all came from one sample that was sequenced in a study of shared clonotypes between healthy human individuals. Sequencing used immunoSEQ multiplex PCR; TCRdb keeps in-frame clones, though not all of them. The sample lists millions of clones, approximately 95% seen once, with about 1.1% in the top ten. The naive CD8 fraction comprised CD45RO-negative cells positively selected for CCR7 and excluded terminally differentiated effector memory CD45RA+ cells. The sequenced material came from naive CD8+ T cells sorted from blood. Every receptor here comes from a man between 18 and 35 years old in good health.

This clone was picked up a small number of times. The rearrangement joins TRBV28 to TRBJ1-6, with D possibly TRBD1 on 5 matching bases. CDR1 MDHEN and CDR2 SYDVKM come from the germline V gene. This CDR3 has 16 amino acids. V lost 4 bases to trimming and J lost 8 bases, with 18 bases between them. CDR3 sequence: CASSWGGRDGHSPLHF. In nucleotides, the CDR3 is TGTGCCAGCAGTTGGGGGGGTAGGGACGGACATTCACCCCTCCACTTT.

This clone has just one count. The chain is built from TRBV30 and TRBJ1-3; D is possibly TRBD1 (5 bases). The germline V gene has CDR1 GTSNPN and CDR2 SVGIG (reference sequence). Trimming stripped 1 base from V and 0 bases from J, with 16 bases between. The CDR3 totals 17 residues. CDR3 bases: TGTGCCTGGAGTGATATCCAGGGATCGGGCTCTGGAAACACCATATATTTT. Amino acids: CAWSDIQGSGSGNTIYF.

The rearrangement uses TRBV9 and TRBJ2-7, with 11 bases identical to TRBD2. The V segment lost 0 bases and the J segment 5 bases; nucleotides outside the gene matches: 7. CDR1 SGDLS and CDR2 YYNGEE come from the germline V gene. The CDR3 contains 16 residues. CDR3 loop: CASSVGLAGGPHEQYF. CDR3 coding DNA: TGTGCCAGCAGCGTAGGTTTAGCGGGAGGGCCCCACGAGCAGTACTTC. Based on the CDR3 plus reference TRBV9 and TRBJ2-7, the full variable domain is DSGVTQTPKHLITATGQRVTLRCSPRSGDLSVYWYQQSLDQGLQFLIQYYNGEERAKGNILERFSAQQFPDLHSELNLSSLELGDSALYFCASSVGLAGGPHEQYFGPGTRLTVT.

The chain carries TRBV7-9 and TRBJ1-1; 7 bases map to TRBD1. This CDR3 contains 16 residues. Germline-derived CDR1 and CDR2 are SEHNR and FQNEAQ (reference sequence). Trimming cost V 5 bases and J 5 bases; bases outside gene matches: 14. The CDR3 is CASSAGTASRGTEAFF. The DNA for the CDR3 is TGTGCCAGCAGCGCCGGGACAGCGAGTCGGGGGACTGAAGCTTTCTTT.

This clone was seen only once. V gene TRBV27 combines with J gene TRBJ1-5, with a weak D call TRBD1 (6 bases). Trimming removed 2 bases from V and 1 base from J, with 12 bases in between. The CDR3 consists of 16 residues. Per the germline V gene, CDR1 is MNHEY and CDR2 is SMNVEV (reference sequence). The CDR3 here is CASSLTSGESNQPQHF. CDR3 nucleotides: TGTGCCAGCAGTTTAACGTCAGGGGAAAGCAATCAGCCCCAGCATTTT.

The chain employs TRBV19 and TRBJ1-5, with a tentative D call TRBD1 (5 bases). The CDR3 is 13 residues long. Germline V lookup: CDR1 LNHDA, CDR2 SQIVND (reference sequence). V lost 2 bases and J 7 bases, leaving 9 bases between the germline ends. The CDR3 nucleotides are TGTGCCAGTAGTATATGGGGGTACCAGCCCCAGCATTTT. Translation gives CASSIWGYQPQHF.

This chain uses TRBV11-2 with TRBJ2-7; 7 nucleotides line up with TRBD1. Germline trimming cut 2 bases from V and 1 base from J; bases unmatched to any gene: 14. The CDR3 has 18 amino acids. Germline assignment: CDR1 SGHAT and CDR2 FQNNGV. CDR3 sequence reads: CASSLLAGGRGRSYEQYF. The CDR3 DNA reads as TGTGCCAGCAGCTTATTGGCAGGGGGTAGGGGGCGTTCCTACGAGCAGTACTTC.

The chain combines TRBV25-1 with TRBJ2-4, with D perhaps matching TRBD2 (6 bases). This CDR3 has 14 residues. V was clipped by 1 base and J by 9 bases, with 13 bases between them. CDR1 and CDR2 from the germline V gene are MGHDK and SYGVNS. In DNA form, the CDR3 reads TGTGCCAGCAGTGAATTTCGGGACTCCTCCATTCAGTACTTC. Protein product: CASSEFRDSSIQYF.

The rearrangement uses TRBV13 and TRBJ2-7, with D tentatively TRBD1 (6 bases). The CDR3 has 16 amino acids. The germline V gene has CDR1 PRHDT and CDR2 FYEKMQ (reference sequence). Deletions cut 5 bases from V and 4 bases from J, with 21 bases between. The CDR3 loop reads CASSNGQQSGFYEQYF. The CDR3 nucleotides are TGTGCCAGCAGCAACGGACAGCAATCGGGGTTTTACGAGCAGTACTTC.

V is TRBV9 and J is TRBJ1-3; perhaps TRBD1 as D (5 bases). The CDR3 covers 16 residues. The germline V gene encodes CDR1 SGDLS and CDR2 YYNGEE. V was pared by 4 bases and J by 0 bases, with 14 bases between. CDR3: CASSPQTGDSGNTIYF. DNA for the CDR3: TGTGCCAGCAGCCCTCAAACAGGAGACTCTGGAAACACCATATATTTT.

The chain combines TRBV7-9 with TRBJ2-7; 9 bases match TRBD2. V was pared by 6 bases and J by 8 bases, with 11 bases of the junction left unmatched. The CDR3 has 14 residues. The germline V gene encodes CDR1 SEHNR and CDR2 FQNEAQ (reference sequence). The CDR3 DNA is TGTGCCAGCAGTTACTCCGGGACTAGCCATCAGCAGTACTTC. It translates to CASSYSGTSHQQYF.

This rearrangement joins TRBV28 to TRBJ2-1; no clear D gene. V dropped 7 bases and J dropped 7 bases, with 20 bases sitting between them. This CDR3 comprises 15 residues. Germline CDR1 and CDR2: MDHEN and SYDVKM. CDR3 amino acids: CASTPVNRAVNEQFF. As DNA, the CDR3 is TGTGCCAGCACTCCCGTTAATCGAGCAGTGAATGAGCAGTTCTTC.

The chain joins TRBV27 to TRBJ2-7; D gene ambiguous. V was pared by 5 bases and J by 1 base, with 18 bases between. The CDR3 runs 16 residues. Germline lookup yields CDR1 MNHEY and CDR2 SMNVEV (reference sequence). CDR3 nucleotides: TGTGCCAGCAGTCCCTCAAAGGGTGGGGTGTCCTACGAGCAGTACTTC. Amino acid sequence: CASSPSKGGVSYEQYF.

V and J are TRBV9 and TRBJ1-1, with 8 bases aligning to TRBD1. Germline CDR1 is SGDLS and CDR2 is YYNGEE. The CDR3 extends over 13 amino acids. Unmatched junction bases numbered 5, after V lost 3 bases and J lost 7 bases. The chain's CDR3 is CASSGRQGNEAFF. The CDR3 bases are TGTGCCAGCAGCGGTCGACAGGGGAATGAAGCTTTCTTT. Supplemented by reference TRBV9 and TRBJ1-1, the full variable domain reads DSGVTQTPKHLITATGQRVTLRCSPRSGDLSVYWYQQSLDQGLQFLIQYYNGEERAKGNILERFSAQQFPDLHSELNLSSLELGDSALYFCASSGRQGNEAFFGQGTRLTVV.

This chain connects TRBV6-4 to TRBJ2-1, with 9 bases that match TRBD1. The CDR3 runs 14 residues. CDR1 and CDR2 from the germline V gene are MRHNA and SNTAGT. J lost 4 bases, V lost 5 bases, and 3 bases had no gene match. CDR3 nucleotides: TGTGCCAGCAGTACAGGACAGGGGTACAATGAGCAGTTCTTC. Translated, it gives CASSTGQGYNEQFF.

This chain connects TRBV27 to TRBJ2-5; possible D gene TRBD1, 7 bases. This CDR3 is 15 amino acids long. Trimming pared 5 bases from V and 2 bases from J, leaving 15 bases between. Germline V gene lookup returns CDR1 MNHEY and CDR2 SMNVEV (reference sequence). The CDR3, as DNA: TGTGCCAGCAGTCGCTCCGCAGGGGGGCAAGAGACCCAGTACTTC. This encodes CASSRSAGGQETQYF.